This paragraph reports one T cell receptor (beta chain). The data were obtained in a study of PD-1 blockade in mismatch repair-deficient tumors. V lost 1 base, J lost 2 bases, and 5 bases stayed unmatched. Germline V CDR1 and CDR2: SEHNR, FQNEAQ (reference sequence). This CDR3 region has 16 residues. Generated by immunoSEQ multiplex PCR, the TCRdb table keeps only in-frame clones and is missing some. The table shows under 75,000 clones, with about nine tenths occurring only once. Material: peripheral blood, obtained 52 weeks after starting pembrolizumab. The chain employs TRBV7-9 and TRBJ2-7, with 10 bases identical to TRBD1. The clonotype originates from an adult with mismatch repair-deficient cancer. The CDR3 sequence: CASSLGLGTGAYEQYF. The CDR3 nucleotides are TGTGCCAGCAGCTTAGGCCTCGGGACAGGGGCCTACGAGCAGTACTTC.